This note documents a single T cell receptor beta chain sequence. The sample comes from a study of blood T cell repertoires in COVID-19. Profiled with immunoSEQ multiplex PCR; TCRdb holds only in-frame clones, not every one. Seen here are more than 250,000 clones, roughly 86% observed once, and the top ten hold about 2.2%. The CDR3 totals 16 residues. In germline, CDR1 is SGHVS, CDR2 FQNEAQ. The V and J ends lost 5 bases and 5 bases, in that order; junction bases with no gene match: 9. Input material: peripheral blood. The clonotype was recovered from a woman aged 30 to 39 who had recovered from COVID-19. J is TRBJ1-5 and V is TRBV7-8; TRBD1 matches 10 bases. The CDR3 bases are TGTGCCAGCAGCCAGGGGACAGGGGTCTCGCATCAGCCCCAGCATTTT. This codes for CASSQGTGVSHQPQHF.